This record concerns one TCR beta chain sequence. The count of this clone is one. Its specific antigen is unknown. No much larger clonotype is one base removed from it; base qualities were not supplied. The data were taken from a study of radiotherapy plus CTLA-4 blockade in lung cancer (dated by TCRdb to between 2018 and 2020). About the study as a whole: Among enrolled patients, approximately 17% had an objective response and roughly 30% reached disease control.

The research as a whole found: After treatment with radiotherapy and ipilimumab, TCR clones that originated in tumors expanded in peripheral blood. Increased serum interferon-beta after radiation, together with early dynamic changes in blood T cell clones, were reported to be the strongest predictors of response.

In this study, focal radiation therapy paired with CTLA-4 blockade (ipilimumab) was tested in patients who had chemo-refractory metastatic non-small-cell lung cancer. The library was produced with the immunoSEQ multiplex PCR assay. TCRdb holds this immuneACCESS table with in-frame rearrangements only. Some clones are missing; in checked studies, unresolved V genes explain under half, and the rest has no known cause. For this sample there are 85,000 to 120,000 clones; more than 70% appear just once. Roughly 2.5% of the sample comes from the top ten. V is trimmed back by 3 bases and J by 6 bases, and the junction contains 4 bases that no gene match accounts for. From its cysteine to its phenylalanine, the CDR3 spans 16 amino acids. Only the CDR3 DNA stays, 48 bases, in frame from base 1. The germline V gene encodes CDR1 ENHRY and CDR2 SYGVKD.

The chain was built from TRBV10-3 and TRBJ2-2, with 13 middle bases fitting TRBD2. The sample consisted of peripheral blood, taken from a patient treated with radiotherapy plus ipilimumab. The clonotype was recovered from a human donor with non-small cell lung cancer that progressed on radiotherapy plus ipilimumab. Some clones in this sample may be carry-over from other donors' samples. The CDR3 region reads CAISDHTSGGAGELFF. The DNA sequence is given as TGTGCCATCAGTGACCATACTAGCGGGGGGGCCGGGGAGCTGTTTTTT.